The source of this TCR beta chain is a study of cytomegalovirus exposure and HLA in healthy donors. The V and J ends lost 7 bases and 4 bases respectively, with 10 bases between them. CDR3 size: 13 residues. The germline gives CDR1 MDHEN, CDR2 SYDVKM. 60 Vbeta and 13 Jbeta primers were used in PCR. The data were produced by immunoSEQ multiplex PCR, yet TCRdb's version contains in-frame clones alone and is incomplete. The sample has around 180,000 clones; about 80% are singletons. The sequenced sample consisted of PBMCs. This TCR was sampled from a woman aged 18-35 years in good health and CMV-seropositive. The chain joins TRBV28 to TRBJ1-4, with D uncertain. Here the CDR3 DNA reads TGTGCCAGCACCCCAGATCTTAATGAAAAACTGTTTTTT. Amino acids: CASTPDLNEKLFF.